One and the same sample provided the 9 T cell receptor beta chains below, sequenced in a study of blood T cell repertoires in COVID-19. Clones were read by immunoSEQ multiplex PCR, and TCRdb kept only the in-frame ones, dropping some. The data show about 99,000 clones, 85% to 90% seen once. The sequenced sample was peripheral blood. Receptors originate from a human donor in a cohort sampled during active COVID-19.

The gene calls are TRBV5-1 and TRBJ2-1, with TRBD2 identical over 12 bases. Germline CDR1 and CDR2: SGHRS and YFSETQ. This CDR3 is built from 15 residues. The trim removed 3 bases at V and 8 bases at J, leaving 6 bases unmatched. The DNA for the CDR3 is TGCGCCAGCAGCTCCGCTAGCGGGGGGGCCTATGAGCAGTTCTTC. Encoded protein: CASSSASGGAYEQFF.

This clone was observed a handful of times. The J gene is TRBJ2-1, the V gene TRBV29-1; perhaps TRBD2 as D (6 bases). Germline V lookup: CDR1 SQVTM, CDR2 ANQGSEA. This CDR3 is 12 amino acids long. The V gene lost 6 bases and the J gene lost 9 bases, with 15 bases spanning the gap. The CDR3, as DNA: TGCAGCGTGATCCGGGCGGGGATTGAGCAGTTCTTC. Translation: CSVIRAGIEQFF.

J is TRBJ2-7 and V is TRBV11-1; TRBD1 matches at 7 bases. This CDR3 has 14 residues. The V and J ends lost 0 bases and 6 bases, in that order; junction bases with no gene match: 5. Germline CDR1 SGHAT, CDR2 FQDESV (reference sequence). The CDR3 nucleotides are TGTGCCAGCAGCTTAGCCAAATCAGGGGGCGAGCAGTACTTC. This encodes CASSLAKSGGEQYF. The variable domain in full, completed from reference TRBV11-1 and TRBJ2-7, reads EAEVAQSPRYKITEKSQAVAFWCDPISGHATLYWYRQILGQGPELLVQFQDESVVDDSQLPKDRFSAERLKGVDSTLKIQPAELGDSAMYLCASSLAKSGGEQYFGPGTRLTVT.

The genes are TRBV20-1 and TRBJ2-1; D uncertain. The CDR3 totals 11 residues. V shed 2 bases and J shed 8 bases, with 7 bases lying between them. CDR1 is DFQATT and CDR2 is SNEGSKA in the germline V gene (reference sequence). The CDR3 DNA follows: TGCAGTGCTAGAATAGCCGATGAGCAGTTCTTC. Translated, it gives CSARIADEQFF.

V gene TRBV20-1 combines with J gene TRBJ2-5; 9 bases are a match to TRBD2. The CDR3 consists of 14 residues. The V gene end was trimmed by 3 bases and the J gene end by 5 bases; junction bases not matched to a gene: 7. Germline V gene data show CDR1 as DFQATT and CDR2 as SNEGSKA (reference sequence). The CDR3 DNA reads as TGCAGTGCTAGTTTCGCGGGGGGGGCTGAGACCCAGTACTTC. This gives the protein CSASFAGGAETQYF.

The V gene is TRBV10-3, the J gene TRBJ2-7; 9 nucleotides align to TRBD1. The CDR3 consists of 15 residues. Germline CDR1 ENHRY, CDR2 SYGVKD. With V trimmed by 10 bases and J by 0 bases, 10 bases remained unmatched. CDR3 bases: TGTGCCACCATGGGGGGGACAGGGAGCTCCTACGAGCAGTACTTC. As protein: CATMGGTGSSYEQYF.

Only one count was recorded for this clone. The rearrangement joins TRBV19 to TRBJ2-5, with 7 bases matching TRBD1. V shed 5 bases, J shed 3 bases, and the junction held 9 bases outside the gene matches. Per the germline V gene, CDR1 is LNHDA and CDR2 is SQIVND (reference sequence). The CDR3 runs 15 residues. CDR3 DNA sequence: TGTGCCAGTAGTGCTAACAGGGGTGGTGAAGAGACCCAGTACTTC. Protein sequence: CASSANRGGEETQYF.

J is TRBJ1-1 and V is TRBV5-1, with a possible D match to TRBD1 (5 bases). Germline CDR1 and CDR2: SGHRS and YFSETQ. The CDR3 is 14 residues long. The V end was cut by 4 bases, the J end by 4 bases, with 14 bases between. The CDR3 spells CASSPWAGPTEAFF. CDR3 DNA sequence: TGCGCCAGCAGCCCTTGGGCGGGGCCCACTGAAGCTTTCTTT.

In this sample, this clone turned up once. J is TRBJ2-1 and V is TRBV24-1; perhaps TRBD1 as D (6 bases). CDR3 length equals 15 residues. Germline CDR1 is KGHDR and CDR2 is SFDVKD. With 0 bases removed from V and 7 bases from J, the gap between germline ends came to 12 bases. The CDR3 DNA is TGTGCCACCAGTGATTTGGAGCAGGGGCGGAATGAGCAGTTCTTC. It encodes CATSDLEQGRNEQFF.